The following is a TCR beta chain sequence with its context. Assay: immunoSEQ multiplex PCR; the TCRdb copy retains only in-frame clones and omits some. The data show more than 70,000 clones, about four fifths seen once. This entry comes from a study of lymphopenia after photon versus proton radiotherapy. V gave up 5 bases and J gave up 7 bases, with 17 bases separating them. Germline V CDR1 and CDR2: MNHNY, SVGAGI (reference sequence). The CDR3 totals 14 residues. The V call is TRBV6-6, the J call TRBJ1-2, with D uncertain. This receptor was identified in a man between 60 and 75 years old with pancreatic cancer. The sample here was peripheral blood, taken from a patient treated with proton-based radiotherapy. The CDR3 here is CASSASGERGGYTF. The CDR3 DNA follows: TGTGCCAGCAGTGCCTCCGGGGAAAGAGGTGGCTACACCTTC.